The entry that follows covers one T cell receptor (beta chain) sequence. This sample stems from a study of blood T cell repertoires in COVID-19. Study information: Researchers got acute and convalescent COVID-19 samples from the United States, Italy and Spain. T cells, B-cell-depleted T cells, or PBMCs provided the cDNA or gDNA that served as material.

Germline CDR1 reads SGHVS; CDR2 reads FQNEAQ. This CDR3 has 18 residues. The J segment lost 5 bases and the V segment lost 1 base, leaving 12 bases of the junction unmatched. In the study's own analysis: From reference gene primer amplification, estimates of nucleated cell counts were derived. Libraries were prepared by immunoSEQ multiplex PCR; TCRdb keeps only in-frame clonotypes and omits some of them. That table supplies the V and J calls and clone size; D and trimming were determined from the DNA. Among under 200,000 clones, 90% were seen once, and the ten largest hold around 0.5%. The sequenced sample was peripheral blood. This receptor was obtained from a man aged 45-65 years with acute or convalescent COVID-19. V usage is TRBV7-8 and J usage is TRBJ2-1, with 9 bases that match TRBD2. The CDR3 bases are TGTGCCAGCAGCTTAGGGGCCAACCGGACTAGCGCACACAATGAGCAGTTCTTC. Translated, it gives CASSLGANRTSAHNEQFF.